This T cell receptor beta chain is drawn from a study of response to subunit inactivated influenza vaccine. This clonotype has ten or more counts. TCRdb redid the calling of the RT-PCR reads with MiXCR, one entry per CDR3 protein. The sample contains about 190,000 distinct CDR3 sequences, approximately 15% of which appear only once. V was trimmed by 5 bases and J by 8 bases, leaving 19 bases between them. CDR3 length: 15 residues. Germline CDR1 reads SGHVS; CDR2 reads FQNEAQ. V usage is TRBV7-8 and J usage is TRBJ2-1; perhaps TRBD1 as D (6 bases). The sequence was obtained from a man aged 50 to 59 who received an inactivated influenza vaccine. The sample here was CD8+ T cells sorted from PBMCs, taken 5 to 6 days after vaccination. The CDR3 reads CASSPGQSQRDEQFF. As DNA, the CDR3 is TGTGCCAGCAGCCCCGGACAGTCACAGAGGGATGAGCAGTTCTTC.